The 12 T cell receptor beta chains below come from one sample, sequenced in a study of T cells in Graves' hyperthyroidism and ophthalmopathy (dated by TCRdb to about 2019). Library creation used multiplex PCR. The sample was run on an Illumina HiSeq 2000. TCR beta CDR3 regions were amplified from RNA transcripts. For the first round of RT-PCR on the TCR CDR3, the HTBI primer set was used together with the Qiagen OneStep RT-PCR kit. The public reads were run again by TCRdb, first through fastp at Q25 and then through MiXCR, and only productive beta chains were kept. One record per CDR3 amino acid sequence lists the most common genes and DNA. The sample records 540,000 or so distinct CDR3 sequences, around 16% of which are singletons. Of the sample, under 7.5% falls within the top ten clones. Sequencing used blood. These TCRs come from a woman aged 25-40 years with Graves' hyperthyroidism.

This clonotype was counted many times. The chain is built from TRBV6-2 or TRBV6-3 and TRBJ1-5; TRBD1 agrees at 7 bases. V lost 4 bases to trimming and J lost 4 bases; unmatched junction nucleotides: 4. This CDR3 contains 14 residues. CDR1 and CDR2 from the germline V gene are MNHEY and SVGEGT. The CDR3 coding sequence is TGTGCCAGCAGTTTGCAACAGGGGAATCAGCCCCAGCATTTT. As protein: CASSLQQGNQPQHF.

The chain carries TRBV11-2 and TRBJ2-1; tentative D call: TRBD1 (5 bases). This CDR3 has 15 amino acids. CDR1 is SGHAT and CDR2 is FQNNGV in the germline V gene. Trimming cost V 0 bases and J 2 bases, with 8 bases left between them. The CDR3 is CASSLDQGPYNEQFF. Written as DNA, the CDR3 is TGTGCCAGCAGCTTAGATCAGGGCCCCTACAATGAGCAGTTCTTC.

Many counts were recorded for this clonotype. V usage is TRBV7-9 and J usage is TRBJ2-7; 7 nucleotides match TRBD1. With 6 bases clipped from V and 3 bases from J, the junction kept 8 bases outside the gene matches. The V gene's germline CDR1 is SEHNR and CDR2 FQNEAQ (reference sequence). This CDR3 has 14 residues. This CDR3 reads CASSNRDSIYEQYF. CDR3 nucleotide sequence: TGTGCCAGCAGTAACCGGGACAGTATCTACGAGCAGTACTTC.

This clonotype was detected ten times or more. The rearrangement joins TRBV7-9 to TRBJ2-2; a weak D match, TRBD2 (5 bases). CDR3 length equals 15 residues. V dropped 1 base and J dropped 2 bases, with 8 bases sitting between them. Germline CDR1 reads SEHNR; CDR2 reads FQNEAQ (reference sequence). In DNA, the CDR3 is TGTGCCAGCAGCTTAGTGACGGGAAACACCGGGGAGCTGTTTTTT. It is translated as CASSLVTGNTGELFF.

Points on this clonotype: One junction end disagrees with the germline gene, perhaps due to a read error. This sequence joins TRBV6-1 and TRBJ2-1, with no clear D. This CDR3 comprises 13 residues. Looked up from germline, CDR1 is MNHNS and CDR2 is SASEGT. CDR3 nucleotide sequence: TGTGCCAGCAGTGGCGGCAGTTACAATGAGCGGTTCTTC. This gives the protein CASSGGSYNERFF.

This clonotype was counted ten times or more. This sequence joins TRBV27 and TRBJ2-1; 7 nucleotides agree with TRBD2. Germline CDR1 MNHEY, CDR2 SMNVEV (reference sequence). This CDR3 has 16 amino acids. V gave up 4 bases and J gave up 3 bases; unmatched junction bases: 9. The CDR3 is CASSSITASGYNEQFF. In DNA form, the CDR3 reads TGTGCCAGCAGTTCAATAACGGCTAGCGGCTACAATGAGCAGTTCTTC.

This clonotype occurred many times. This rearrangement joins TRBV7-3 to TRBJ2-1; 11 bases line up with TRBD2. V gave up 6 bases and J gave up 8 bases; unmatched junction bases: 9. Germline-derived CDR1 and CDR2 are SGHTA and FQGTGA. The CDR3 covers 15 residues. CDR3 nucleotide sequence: TGTGCCAGCAGTCCGACTAGCGGGACTGTACATGAGCAGTTCTTC. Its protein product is CASSPTSGTVHEQFF.

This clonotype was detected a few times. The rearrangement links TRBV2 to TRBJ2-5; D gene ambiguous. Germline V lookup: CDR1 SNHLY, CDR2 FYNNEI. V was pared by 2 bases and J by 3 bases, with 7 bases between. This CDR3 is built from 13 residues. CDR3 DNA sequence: TGTGCCAGCAGTGAATCGCCGAAAGAGACCCAGTACTTC. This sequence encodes CASSESPKETQYF.

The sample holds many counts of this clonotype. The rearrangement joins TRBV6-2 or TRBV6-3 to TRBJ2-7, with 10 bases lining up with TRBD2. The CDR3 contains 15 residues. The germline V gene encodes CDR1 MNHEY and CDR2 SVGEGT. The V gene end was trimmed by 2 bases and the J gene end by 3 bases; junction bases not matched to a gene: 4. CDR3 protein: CASSYGSGGSYEQYF. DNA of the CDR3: TGTGCCAGCAGTTACGGTAGCGGGGGGAGCTACGAGCAGTACTTC.

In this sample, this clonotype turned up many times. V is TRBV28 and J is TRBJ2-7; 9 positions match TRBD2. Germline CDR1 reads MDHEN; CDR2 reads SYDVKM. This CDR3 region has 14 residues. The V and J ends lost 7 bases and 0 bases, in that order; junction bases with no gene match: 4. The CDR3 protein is CASMISGSSYEQYF. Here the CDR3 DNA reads TGTGCCAGCATGATTAGCGGGAGCTCCTACGAGCAGTACTTC.

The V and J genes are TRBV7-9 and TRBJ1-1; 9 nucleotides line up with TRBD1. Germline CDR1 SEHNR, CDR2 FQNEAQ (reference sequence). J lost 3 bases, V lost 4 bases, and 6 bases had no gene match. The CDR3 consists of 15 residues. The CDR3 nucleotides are TGTGCCAGCAGCTGGGGACAGGGCGAGGACACTGAAGCTTTCTTT. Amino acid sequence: CASSWGQGEDTEAFF.

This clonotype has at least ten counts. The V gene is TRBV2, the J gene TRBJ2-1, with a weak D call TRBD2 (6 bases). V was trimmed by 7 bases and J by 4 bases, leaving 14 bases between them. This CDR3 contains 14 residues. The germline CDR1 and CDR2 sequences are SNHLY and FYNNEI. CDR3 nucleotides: TGTGCCAGCACCGGGACTGGGAAATACAATGAGCAGTTCTTC. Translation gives CASTGTGKYNEQFF.